This T cell receptor (beta chain) was retrieved from a study of blood T cells in healthy people across ages. Study-level results: It was not known whether donors were CMV positive (a possible confounder of expanded clonotype changes).

With respect to this clonotype: Its matching antigen is unknown.

PCR was performed a second time for about 7 to 11 cycles using a sample-barcoded 5' primer and a J-beta primer mix. MiXCR, applied by TCRdb to the 5' RACE reads, yields one record per CDR3 protein. The sample shows around 1,800,000 distinct CDR3 sequences, around 42% of them seen only once. The clonotype originates from a human donor in good health. The sample consisted of blood.

CDR3 loop: CASSYEQNYGYTF. The CDR3 DNA reads TGTGCCAGCAGTTACGAACAGAACTATGGCTACACCTTC. The gene calls are TRBV6-2 or TRBV6-3 and TRBJ1-2; D unresolved. Germline values: CDR1 MNHEY, CDR2 SVGEGT. The V gene lost 2 bases and the J gene lost 2 bases, with 6 bases spanning the gap. The CDR3 sequence is 13 residues long.